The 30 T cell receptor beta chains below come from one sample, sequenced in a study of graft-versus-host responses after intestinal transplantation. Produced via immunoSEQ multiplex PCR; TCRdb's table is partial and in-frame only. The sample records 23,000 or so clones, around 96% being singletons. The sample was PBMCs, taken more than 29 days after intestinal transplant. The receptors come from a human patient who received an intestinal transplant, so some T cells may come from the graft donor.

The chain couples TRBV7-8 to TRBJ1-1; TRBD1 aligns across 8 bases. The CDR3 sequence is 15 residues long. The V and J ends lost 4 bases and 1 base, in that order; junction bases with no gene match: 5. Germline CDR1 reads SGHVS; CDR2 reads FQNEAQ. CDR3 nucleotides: TGTGCCAGCAGCTCGCGGACAGGGACGAACACTGAAGCTTTCTTT. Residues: CASSSRTGTNTEAFF.

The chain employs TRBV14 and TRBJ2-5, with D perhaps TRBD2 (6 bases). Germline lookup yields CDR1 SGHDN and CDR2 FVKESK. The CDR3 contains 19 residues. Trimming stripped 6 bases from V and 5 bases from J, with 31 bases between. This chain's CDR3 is CASSPGERRVPGKRETQYF. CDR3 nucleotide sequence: TGTGCCAGCAGTCCGGGGGAACGGAGGGTTCCGGGGAAGCGGGAGACCCAGTACTTC.

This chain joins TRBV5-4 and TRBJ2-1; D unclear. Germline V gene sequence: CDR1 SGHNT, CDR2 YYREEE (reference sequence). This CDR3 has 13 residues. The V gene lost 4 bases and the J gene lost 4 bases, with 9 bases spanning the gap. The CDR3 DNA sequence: TGTGCCAGCAGCCGGATTGTTTACAATGAGCAGTTCTTC. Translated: CASSRIVYNEQFF.

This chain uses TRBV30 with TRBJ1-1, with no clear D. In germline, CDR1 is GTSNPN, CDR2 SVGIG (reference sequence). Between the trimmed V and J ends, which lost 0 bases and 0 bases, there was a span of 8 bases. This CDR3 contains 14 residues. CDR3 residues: CAWSVVSMNTEAFF. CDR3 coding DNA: TGTGCCTGGAGTGTAGTCAGTATGAACACTGAAGCTTTCTTT.

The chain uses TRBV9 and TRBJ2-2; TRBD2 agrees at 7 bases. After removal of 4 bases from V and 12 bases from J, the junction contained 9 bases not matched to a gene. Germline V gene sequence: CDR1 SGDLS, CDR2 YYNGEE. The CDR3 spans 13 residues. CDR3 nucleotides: TGTGCCAGCAGCAGAGGGAGGGGTGGGCAGCTGTTTTTT. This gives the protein CASSRGRGGQLFF.

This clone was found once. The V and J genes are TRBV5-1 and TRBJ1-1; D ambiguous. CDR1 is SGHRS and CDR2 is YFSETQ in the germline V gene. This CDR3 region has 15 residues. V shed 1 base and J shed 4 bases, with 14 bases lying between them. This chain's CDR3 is CASSLIAGSPTEAFF. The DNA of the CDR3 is TGCGCCAGCAGCTTGATCGCGGGAAGCCCCACTGAAGCTTTCTTT.

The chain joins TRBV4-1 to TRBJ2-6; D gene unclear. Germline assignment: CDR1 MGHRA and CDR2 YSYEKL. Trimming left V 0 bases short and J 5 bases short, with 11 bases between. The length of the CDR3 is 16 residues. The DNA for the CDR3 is TGCGCCAGCAGCCAAGAATGGCAATCGAGGGCCAACGTCCTGACTTTC. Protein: CASSQEWQSRANVLTF.

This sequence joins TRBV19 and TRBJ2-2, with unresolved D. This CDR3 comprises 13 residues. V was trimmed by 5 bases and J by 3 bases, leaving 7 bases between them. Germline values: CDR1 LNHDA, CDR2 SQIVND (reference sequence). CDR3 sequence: CASSASYTGELFF. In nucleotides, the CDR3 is TGTGCCAGTAGTGCCTCCTACACCGGGGAGCTGTTTTTT. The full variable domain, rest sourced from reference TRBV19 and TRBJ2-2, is DGGITQSPKYLFRKEGQNVTLSCEQNLNHDAMYWYRQDPGQGLRLIYYSQIVNDFQKGDIAEGYSVSREKKESFPLTVTSAQKNPTAFYLCASSASYTGELFFGEGSRLTVL.

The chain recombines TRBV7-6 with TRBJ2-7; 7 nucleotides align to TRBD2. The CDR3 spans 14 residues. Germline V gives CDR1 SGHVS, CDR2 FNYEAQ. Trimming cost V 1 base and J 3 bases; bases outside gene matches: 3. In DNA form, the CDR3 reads TGTGCCAGCAGCTTAGGGGAGGGGATCTACGAGCAGTACTTC. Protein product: CASSLGEGIYEQYF.

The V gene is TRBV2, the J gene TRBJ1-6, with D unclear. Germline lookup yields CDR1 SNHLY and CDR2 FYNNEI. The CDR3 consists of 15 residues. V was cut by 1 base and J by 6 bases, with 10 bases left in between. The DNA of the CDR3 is TGTGCCAGCAGTGAAGACCCATCTCCTAATTCACCCCTCCACTTT. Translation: CASSEDPSPNSPLHF.

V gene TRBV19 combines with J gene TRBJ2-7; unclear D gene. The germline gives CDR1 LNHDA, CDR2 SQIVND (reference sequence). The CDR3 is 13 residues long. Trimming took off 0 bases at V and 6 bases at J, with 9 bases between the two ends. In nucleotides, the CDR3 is TGTGCCAGTAGTATAGATCTTGGCCTCGAGCAGTACTTC. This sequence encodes CASSIDLGLEQYF.

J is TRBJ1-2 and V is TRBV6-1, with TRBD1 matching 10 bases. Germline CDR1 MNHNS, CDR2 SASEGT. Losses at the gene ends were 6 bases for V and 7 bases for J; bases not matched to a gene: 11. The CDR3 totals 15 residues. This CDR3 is CASSTLTGGLLGYTF. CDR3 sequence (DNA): TGTGCCAGCAGCACTTTGACAGGGGGCCTACTTGGCTACACCTTC.

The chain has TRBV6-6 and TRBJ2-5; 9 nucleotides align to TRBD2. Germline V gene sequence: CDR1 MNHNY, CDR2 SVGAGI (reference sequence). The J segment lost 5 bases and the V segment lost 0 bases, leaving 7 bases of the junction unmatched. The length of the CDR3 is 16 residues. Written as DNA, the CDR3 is TGTGCCAGCAGTTACTCTACGCGGGAGGGCCGGGAGACCCAGTACTTC. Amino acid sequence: CASSYSTREGRETQYF.

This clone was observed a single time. The CDR3 coding sequence is TGCAGCGTTAAAACAGGGACTGAAGCTTTCTTT. Its protein is CSVKTGTEAFF. The J gene is TRBJ1-1, the V gene TRBV29-1; possibly TRBD1 for D (6 bases). Germline-derived CDR1 and CDR2 are SQVTM and ANQGSEA. Between the trimmed V and J ends, which lost 5 bases and 5 bases, there was a span of 9 bases. The CDR3 extends over 11 amino acids.

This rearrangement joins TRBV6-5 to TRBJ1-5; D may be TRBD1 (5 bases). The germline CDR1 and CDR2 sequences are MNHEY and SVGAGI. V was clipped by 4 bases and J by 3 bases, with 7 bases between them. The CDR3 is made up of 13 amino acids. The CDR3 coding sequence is TGTGCCAGCAGTTGGGGGAACAATCAGCCCCAGCATTTT. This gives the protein CASSWGNNQPQHF.

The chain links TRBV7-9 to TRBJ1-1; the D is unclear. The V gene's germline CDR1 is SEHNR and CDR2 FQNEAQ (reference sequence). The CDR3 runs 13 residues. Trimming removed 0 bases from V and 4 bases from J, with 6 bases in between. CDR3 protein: CASSLARGTEAFF. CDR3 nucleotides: TGTGCCAGCAGCTTAGCGCGGGGCACTGAAGCTTTCTTT.

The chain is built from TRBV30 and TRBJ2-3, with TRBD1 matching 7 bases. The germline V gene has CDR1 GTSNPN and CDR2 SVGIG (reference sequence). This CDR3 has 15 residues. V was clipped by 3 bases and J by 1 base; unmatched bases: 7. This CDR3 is CAWSIRQGRTDTQYF. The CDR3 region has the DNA TGTGCCTGGAGCATCAGACAGGGACGCACAGATACGCAGTATTTT. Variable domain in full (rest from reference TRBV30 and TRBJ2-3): SQTIHQWPATLVQPVGSPLSLECTVEGTSNPNLYWYRQAAGRGLQLLFYSVGIGQISSEVPQNLSASRPQDRQFILSSKKLLLSDSGFYLCAWSIRQGRTDTQYFGPGTRLTVL.

The CDR3 region is CASSLGQNQPQHF. In DNA, the CDR3 is TGTGCCAGCAGTTTAGGACAAAATCAGCCCCAGCATTTT. This chain joins TRBV28 and TRBJ1-5, with D tentatively TRBD1 (5 bases). This CDR3 is built from 13 residues. Trimming removed 2 bases from V and 4 bases from J, with 6 bases in between. Germline V gives CDR1 MDHEN, CDR2 SYDVKM.

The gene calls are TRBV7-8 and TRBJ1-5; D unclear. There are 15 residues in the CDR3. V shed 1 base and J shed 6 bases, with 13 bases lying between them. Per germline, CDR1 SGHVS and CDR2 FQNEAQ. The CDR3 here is CASSLVTTMGQPQHF. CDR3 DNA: TGTGCCAGCAGCTTAGTTACGACCATGGGTCAGCCCCAGCATTTT.

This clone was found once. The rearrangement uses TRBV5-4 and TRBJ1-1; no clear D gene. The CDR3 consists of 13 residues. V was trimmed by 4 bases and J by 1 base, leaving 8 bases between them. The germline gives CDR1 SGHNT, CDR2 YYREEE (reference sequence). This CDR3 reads CASSPDKNTEAFF. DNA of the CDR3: TGTGCCAGCAGCCCAGACAAGAACACTGAAGCTTTCTTT.

In DNA, the CDR3 is TGTGCCAGCCCACCCCCGGACAGCAGGAACACTGAAGCTTTCTTT. Its translation: CASPPPDSRNTEAFF. The gene calls are TRBV28 and TRBJ1-1; the D gene is possibly TRBD1 (6 bases). Germline V gene sequence: CDR1 MDHEN, CDR2 SYDVKM. V was cut by 8 bases and J by 1 base, with 17 bases left in between. This CDR3 comprises 15 residues.

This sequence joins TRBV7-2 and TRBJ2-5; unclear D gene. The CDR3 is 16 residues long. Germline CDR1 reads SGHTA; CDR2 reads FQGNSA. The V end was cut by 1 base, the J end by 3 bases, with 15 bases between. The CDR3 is CASSLGLSRFEETQYF. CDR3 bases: TGTGCCAGCAGCTTAGGTCTGTCGCGGTTTGAAGAGACCCAGTACTTC.

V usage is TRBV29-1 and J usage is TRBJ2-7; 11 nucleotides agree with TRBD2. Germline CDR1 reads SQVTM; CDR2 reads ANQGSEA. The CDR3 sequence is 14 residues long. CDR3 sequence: CSISGTSGTYEQYF. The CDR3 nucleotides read TGCAGTATCTCCGGGACTAGCGGTACCTACGAGCAGTACTTC.

DNA for the CDR3: TGCGCCAGCAGCCAAGATATCGGGACGGTGAACACCGGGGAGCTGTTTTTT. As protein: CASSQDIGTVNTGELFF. The genes are TRBV4-1 and TRBJ2-2; D is perhaps TRBD1 or TRBD2 (5 bases each). CDR1 and CDR2 from the germline V gene are MGHRA and YSYEKL. CDR3 length equals 17 residues. V was cut by 0 bases and J by 1 base, with 12 bases left in between.

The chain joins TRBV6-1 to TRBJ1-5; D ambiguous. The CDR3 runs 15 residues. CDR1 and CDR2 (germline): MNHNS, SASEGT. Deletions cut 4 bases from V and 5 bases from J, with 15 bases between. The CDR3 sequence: CASSGKLRFDQPQHF. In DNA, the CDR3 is TGTGCCAGCAGTGGGAAGTTGAGGTTTGATCAGCCCCAGCATTTT.

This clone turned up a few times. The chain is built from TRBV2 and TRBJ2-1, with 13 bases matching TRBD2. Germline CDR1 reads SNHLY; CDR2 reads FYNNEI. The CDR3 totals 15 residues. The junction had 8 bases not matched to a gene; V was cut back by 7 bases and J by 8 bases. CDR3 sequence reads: CASTLGLAGWDEQFF. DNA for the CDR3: TGTGCCAGCACCTTGGGACTAGCGGGATGGGATGAGCAGTTCTTC.

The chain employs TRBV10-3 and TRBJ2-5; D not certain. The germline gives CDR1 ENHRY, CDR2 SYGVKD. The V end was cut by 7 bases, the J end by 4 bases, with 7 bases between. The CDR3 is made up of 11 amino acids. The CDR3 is CAINEVETQYF. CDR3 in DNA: TGTGCCATCAACGAGGTAGAGACCCAGTACTTC.

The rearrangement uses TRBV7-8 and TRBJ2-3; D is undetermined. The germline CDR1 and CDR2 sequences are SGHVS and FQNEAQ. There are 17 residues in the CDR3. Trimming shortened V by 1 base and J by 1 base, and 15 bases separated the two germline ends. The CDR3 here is CASSLVEVAVGTDTQYF. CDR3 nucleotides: TGTGCCAGCAGCTTAGTTGAGGTCGCAGTGGGCACAGATACGCAGTATTTT.

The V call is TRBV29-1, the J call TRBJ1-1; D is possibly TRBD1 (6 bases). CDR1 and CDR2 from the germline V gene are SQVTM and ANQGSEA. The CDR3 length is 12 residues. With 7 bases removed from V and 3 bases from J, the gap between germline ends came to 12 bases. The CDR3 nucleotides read TGCAGCGCTACAGGGTCTTACACTGAAGCTTTCTTT. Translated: CSATGSYTEAFF.

The CDR3 DNA follows: TGTGCCTGGAGTGATGGGACTTTCGGGCAGCCCCAGCATTTT. Translation: CAWSDGTFGQPQHF. J is TRBJ1-5 and V is TRBV30; D is possibly TRBD1 (5 bases). The CDR3 length is 14 residues. From germline, CDR1 is GTSNPN and CDR2 SVGIG (reference sequence). The V end lost 1 base, the J end lost 7 bases, and 14 bases lay between the germline ends.